The clone carrying this T cell receptor (beta chain) was counted at least ten times. V shed 1 base, J shed 0 bases, and the junction held 5 bases outside the gene matches. CDR3 size: 17 residues. Germline V gene sequence: CDR1 SGHAT, CDR2 FQNNGV. These data come from a study of Graves' ophthalmopathy and Graves' hyperthyroidism. RNA served as the template for amplifying TCR beta CDR3 regions. Amplification began with first-round RT-PCR using HTBI primers, then second-round multiplex PCR was performed. TCRdb redid the calling of the multiplex PCR reads with MiXCR, one entry per CDR3 protein. The profile shows about 420,000 distinct CDR3 sequences, around 20% of them singletons.

The sequenced sample was peripheral blood. The receptor comes from a woman aged 18-29 years with stable Graves' hyperthyroidism. The chain couples TRBV11-2 to TRBJ2-7; 11 bases are shared with TRBD2. The CDR3 sequence: CASSLGVAGGISYEQYF. The DNA of the CDR3 is TGTGCCAGCAGCTTAGGGGTAGCGGGAGGGATCTCCTACGAGCAGTACTTC.